These 32 T cell receptor beta chains share one sample of origin, sequenced in a study of technical replicates of blood from several donors. Data came from immunoSEQ multiplex PCR; TCRdb stores just in-frame clones and leaves some out. The table shows tens of thousands of clones, with 70% to 90% occurring only once. The sample consisted of PBMCs. The receptors originated from a human donor in good health. Some clones in this sample may be carry-over from other donors' samples.

This clone has just one count. The rearrangement joins TRBV7-9 to TRBJ2-1; 16 positions match TRBD2. From germline, CDR1 is SEHNR and CDR2 FQNEAQ (reference sequence). The length of the CDR3 is 16 residues. The V segment lost 3 bases and the J segment 10 bases; nucleotides outside the gene matches: 6. In DNA, the CDR3 is TGTGCCAGCAGCTTTGCGGGACTAGCGGGGGGGCACGAGCAGTTCTTC. Translated: CASSFAGLAGGHEQFF.

V usage is TRBV7-9 and J usage is TRBJ1-2; TRBD1 is a possible D gene (6 bases). V lost 6 bases and J 4 bases, leaving 12 bases between the germline ends. The CDR3 has 13 residues. The germline gives CDR1 SEHNR, CDR2 FQNEAQ (reference sequence). CDR3 nucleotide sequence: TGTGCCAGCAGATCCGGACAGCTCTATGGCTACACCTTC. Translating it yields CASRSGQLYGYTF. Looking up the rest from reference TRBV7-9 and TRBJ1-2 gives the full variable domain: DTGVSQNPRHKITKRGQNVTFRCDPISEHNRLYWYRQTLGQGPEFLTYFQNEAQLEKSRLLSDRFSAERPKGSFSTLEIQRTEQGDSAMYLCASRSGQLYGYTFGSGTRLTVV.

The chain joins TRBV19 to TRBJ2-5; D perhaps matches TRBD1 (6 bases). Trimming removed 3 bases at V and 5 bases at J, with 22 bases between. The CDR3 runs to 17 residues. Germline CDR1 and CDR2: LNHDA and SQIVND (reference sequence). As DNA, the CDR3 is TGTGCCAGTAGTATCCGGCGACCAGGGGCCGAAAGGGAGACCCAGTACTTC. It codes for CASSIRRPGAERETQYF.

V and J are TRBV5-8 and TRBJ1-2; 8 nucleotides align to TRBD1. This CDR3 comprises 14 residues. CDR1 is SGHTS and CDR2 is YDEGEE in the germline V gene. The V and J ends lost 4 bases and 4 bases, in that order; junction bases with no gene match: 6. In DNA, the CDR3 is TGTGCCAGCAGCCGAGACAGGGGCGCCTATGGCTACACCTTC. Translating gives CASSRDRGAYGYTF.

The rearrangement joins TRBV7-2 to TRBJ1-2, with 7 bases aligning to TRBD1. V lost 2 bases, J lost 4 bases, and 7 bases stayed unmatched. The CDR3 contains 15 residues. CDR1 is SGHTA and CDR2 is FQGNSA in the germline V gene. This chain's CDR3 is CASSLFQGEFYGYTF. The CDR3, as DNA: TGTGCCAGCAGCTTATTCCAGGGGGAATTCTATGGCTACACCTTC.

This chain uses TRBV10-2 with TRBJ2-7; 7 bases map to TRBD1. The length of the CDR3 is 15 residues. From germline, CDR1 is WSHSY and CDR2 SAAADI. J was trimmed by 0 bases and V by 3 bases; bases with no gene match: 5. DNA of the CDR3: TGCGCCAGCAGTGACAAGGGACAGAGCTCCTACGAGCAGTACTTC. Its translation: CASSDKGQSSYEQYF.

V gene TRBV7-9 combines with J gene TRBJ1-4; 9 bases are a match to TRBD1. Trimming cost V 5 bases and J 8 bases; bases outside gene matches: 9. In germline, CDR1 is SEHNR, CDR2 FQNEAQ (reference sequence). The CDR3 is made up of 15 amino acids. Here the CDR3 reads CASSTWTGVGEKLFF. CDR3 bases: TGTGCCAGCAGCACCTGGACAGGGGTCGGGGAAAAACTGTTTTTT.

The chain has TRBV6-1 and TRBJ2-7; possible D gene TRBD1, 6 bases. Germline CDR1 and CDR2: MNHNS and SASEGT. Trimming shortened V by 1 base and J by 0 bases, and 10 bases separated the two germline ends. The CDR3 has 15 amino acids. CDR3 in DNA: TGTGCCAGCAGTGAAGTTAGGACAGCCTCCTACGAGCAGTACTTC. Translation: CASSEVRTASYEQYF.

This clone was seen a few times. The chain is built from TRBV5-1 and TRBJ2-5, with TRBD1 matching 7 bases. Losses at the gene ends were 4 bases for V and 3 bases for J; bases not matched to a gene: 9. The CDR3 spans 15 residues. CDR1 SGHRS and CDR2 YFSETQ come from the germline V gene. CDR3 in DNA: TGCGCCAGCAGCCTCTATGGGACAGAAAAAGAGACCCAGTACTTC. Translating gives CASSLYGTEKETQYF.

The rearrangement joins TRBV27 to TRBJ2-7; 9 nucleotides agree with TRBD1. Trimming cost V 6 bases and J 2 bases; bases outside gene matches: 5. The CDR3 loop spans 14 amino acids. Germline assignment: CDR1 MNHEY and CDR2 SMNVEV (reference sequence). CDR3 DNA sequence: TGTGCCAGCAGGATGGGACAGGGCACCTACGAGCAGTACTTC. Its protein product is CASRMGQGTYEQYF.

V gene TRBV5-1 combines with J gene TRBJ1-1; TRBD1 aligns across 7 bases. The V segment lost 1 base and the J segment 1 base; nucleotides outside the gene matches: 1. Germline values: CDR1 SGHRS, CDR2 YFSETQ. The CDR3 covers 14 residues. The CDR3: CASSLTGANTEAFF. CDR3 coding DNA: TGCGCCAGCAGCTTGACAGGGGCGAACACTGAAGCTTTCTTT.

The chain has TRBV5-1 and TRBJ1-1; TRBD1 matches at 8 bases. Germline values: CDR1 SGHRS, CDR2 YFSETQ. This CDR3 has 14 residues. With 3 bases clipped from V and 6 bases from J, the junction kept 7 bases outside the gene matches. The CDR3 loop reads CASSYRQGSPEAFF. Here the CDR3 DNA reads TGCGCCAGCAGCTATCGACAGGGGTCCCCTGAAGCTTTCTTT. Complete variable domain (other parts from reference TRBV5-1 and TRBJ1-1): KAGVTQTPRYLIKTRGQQVTLSCSPISGHRSVSWYQQTPGQGLQFLFEYFSETQRNKGNFPGRFSGRQFSNSRSEMNVSTLELGDSALYLCASSYRQGSPEAFFGQGTRLTVV.

CDR3 protein: CASSQSGNIHNEQFF. For the CDR3, the DNA is TGTGCCAGCAGCCAATCCGGGAATATTCATAATGAGCAGTTCTTC. The chain couples TRBV7-9 to TRBJ2-1, with D maybe TRBD2 (5 bases). CDR1 is SEHNR and CDR2 is FQNEAQ in the germline V gene (reference sequence). The CDR3 loop spans 15 amino acids. V was clipped by 5 bases and J by 7 bases, with 18 bases between them.

The chain uses TRBV7-2 and TRBJ1-1, with D possibly being TRBD1 (6 bases). This CDR3 has 14 residues. Germline CDR1 is SGHTA and CDR2 is FQGNSA. Deletions cut 2 bases from V and 0 bases from J, with 7 bases between. The CDR3 coding sequence is TGTGCCAGCAGCTTAAGGGGGATGAACACTGAAGCTTTCTTT. It is translated as CASSLRGMNTEAFF.

This clone was counted a few times. The V gene is TRBV5-4, the J gene TRBJ1-1; D is perhaps TRBD1 (5 bases). The length of the CDR3 is 13 residues. Germline V gives CDR1 SGHNT, CDR2 YYREEE (reference sequence). Trimming removed 3 bases at V and 3 bases at J, with 9 bases between. Here the CDR3 DNA reads TGTGCCAGCAGCTCCGGGACTCACACTGAAGCTTTCTTT. Protein: CASSSGTHTEAFF.

As DNA, the CDR3 is TGTGCCAGCAGCCCACTCGACTGGGAGCAGTACTTC. The encoded protein is CASSPLDWEQYF. V and J are TRBV7-9 and TRBJ2-7; D ambiguous. Germline V gene sequence: CDR1 SEHNR, CDR2 FQNEAQ (reference sequence). The V gene lost 5 bases and the J gene lost 7 bases, with 12 bases spanning the gap. The CDR3 length is 12 residues. Combining the CDR3 with reference TRBV7-9 and TRBJ2-7 gives the whole variable domain DTGVSQNPRHKITKRGQNVTFRCDPISEHNRLYWYRQTLGQGPEFLTYFQNEAQLEKSRLLSDRFSAERPKGSFSTLEIQRTEQGDSAMYLCASSPLDWEQYFGPGTRLTVT.

This rearrangement joins TRBV11-1 to TRBJ2-1, with 14 positions matching TRBD2. Germline V gene data show CDR1 as SGHAT and CDR2 as FQDESV (reference sequence). V lost 5 bases and J lost 10; bases outside the gene matches: 7. The CDR3 runs 15 residues. The CDR3 DNA reads as TGTGCCAGCAGCCTAGGACTAGCGGGAGGTCGGGAGCAGTTCTTC. Residues: CASSLGLAGGREQFF.

The V and J genes are TRBV5-5 and TRBJ2-3; D is possibly TRBD2 (6 bases). Trimming stripped 3 bases from V and 4 bases from J, with 15 bases between. Germline V lookup: CDR1 SGHKS, CDR2 YYEKEE (reference sequence). The CDR3 runs 15 residues. The DNA of the CDR3 is TGTGCCAGCAGCTGGATGGAGGGTGTGGCAGATACGCAGTATTTT. Amino acids: CASSWMEGVADTQYF.

The chain recombines TRBV6-1 with TRBJ2-3; no clear D. The V gene lost 1 base and the J gene lost 4 bases, with 3 bases spanning the gap. The CDR3 has 12 amino acids. Germline V gene sequence: CDR1 MNHNS, CDR2 SASEGT. The CDR3 loop is CASSEVSDTQYF. The DNA of the CDR3 is TGTGCCAGCAGTGAAGTATCAGATACGCAGTATTTT.

V is TRBV9 and J is TRBJ2-2, with a weak D call TRBD1 (6 bases). This CDR3 is built from 15 residues. Germline CDR1 reads SGDLS; CDR2 reads YYNGEE. Trimming shortened V by 3 bases and J by 5 bases, and 14 bases separated the two germline ends. CDR3 amino acids: CASSAPTGLTGELFF. Here the CDR3 DNA reads TGTGCCAGCAGCGCCCCGACAGGTTTGACCGGGGAGCTGTTTTTT.

The J gene is TRBJ2-3, the V gene TRBV7-6; D gene uncertain. Trimming stripped 3 bases from V and 6 bases from J, with 7 bases between. CDR1 is SGHVS and CDR2 is FNYEAQ in the germline V gene. The CDR3 runs 12 residues. The CDR3 nucleotides are TGTGCCAGCAGCTTCCCCGGGGATACGCAGTATTTT. Translation: CASSFPGDTQYF.

Of note for this clone: Other nucleotide sequences from this sample produce the same CDR3. The J gene is TRBJ1-5, the V gene TRBV5-4, with 9 bases that match TRBD1. The V and J ends lost 2 bases and 7 bases, in that order; junction bases with no gene match: 4. The germline CDR1 and CDR2 sequences are SGHNT and YYREEE (reference sequence). The CDR3 loop spans 14 amino acids. This chain's CDR3 is CASSLQGAGQPQHF. CDR3 nucleotides: TGTGCCAGCAGCTTACAGGGGGCTGGCCAGCCCCAGCATTTT.

This chain uses TRBV4-3 with TRBJ2-5; tentative D call: TRBD2 (5 bases). Germline assignment: CDR1 LGHNA and CDR2 YSLEER. Trimming shortened V by 0 bases and J by 4 bases, and 12 bases separated the two germline ends. The CDR3 spans 15 residues. The CDR3 here is CASSQDRRARETQYF. The CDR3, as DNA: TGCGCCAGCAGCCAAGATAGGCGGGCACGAGAGACCCAGTACTTC.

The J gene is TRBJ2-2, the V gene TRBV29-1; D call uncertain. Trimming removed 7 bases at V and 3 bases at J, with 9 bases between. The V gene's germline CDR1 is SQVTM and CDR2 ANQGSEA. CDR3 length: 12 amino acids. In nucleotides, the CDR3 is TGCAGCGCCCCTTATTACACCGGGGAGCTGTTTTTT. Protein product: CSAPYYTGELFF.

This chain connects TRBV20-1 to TRBJ1-2; no clear D gene. The germline gives CDR1 DFQATT, CDR2 SNEGSKA (reference sequence). This CDR3 has 11 amino acids. V was cut by 0 bases and J by 7 bases, with 6 bases left in between. The CDR3 region has the DNA TGCAGTGCTAGAGATCAGGTTGGCTACACCTTC. The encoded protein is CSARDQVGYTF.

This clone was picked up many times. This sequence joins TRBV2 and TRBJ2-2, with 11 positions matching TRBD2. Trimming at V came to 3 bases and at J to 6 bases, leaving 3 bases not matched to a gene. The CDR3 has 15 residues. CDR1 is SNHLY, CDR2 FYNNEI, per germline. CDR3 sequence reads: CASSDLAGGPGELFF. CDR3 sequence (DNA): TGTGCCAGCAGTGACCTAGCGGGAGGACCCGGGGAGCTGTTTTTT.

This clone appeared a single time. The chain joins TRBV11-2 to TRBJ2-7; 7 bases line up with TRBD2. Germline CDR1 and CDR2: SGHAT and FQNNGV. The CDR3 is 16 amino acids. V lost 7 bases to trimming and J lost 5 bases; unmatched junction nucleotides: 17. CDR3 protein: CASTSVLRDYGHEQYF. The CDR3 coding sequence is TGTGCCAGCACCTCAGTTTTACGGGACTATGGTCACGAGCAGTACTTC.

This sequence joins TRBV7-6 and TRBJ2-3; D remains unclear. Between the trimmed V and J ends, which lost 5 bases and 8 bases, there was a span of 14 bases. Germline V gene sequence: CDR1 SGHVS, CDR2 FNYEAQ. CDR3 size: 13 residues. As DNA, the CDR3 is TGTGCCAGCAGCCTCGGCGAGGAAGGTACGCAGTATTTT. Amino acids: CASSLGEEGTQYF.

This clone has more than one count but fewer than ten. V gene TRBV7-3 combines with J gene TRBJ2-3; 8 bases are shared with TRBD2. Germline loops: CDR1 SGHTA, CDR2 FQGTGA. After removal of 7 bases from V and 6 bases from J, the junction contained 6 bases not matched to a gene. The CDR3 loop spans 13 amino acids. The CDR3 reads CASTSGPEDTQYF. The DNA of the CDR3 is TGTGCCAGCACTAGCGGGCCAGAGGATACGCAGTATTTT.

The rearrangement joins TRBV2 to TRBJ1-1; D uncertain. The germline gives CDR1 SNHLY, CDR2 FYNNEI. This CDR3 has 11 amino acids. V was trimmed by 10 bases and J by 6 bases, leaving 12 bases between them. The CDR3 protein is CATRTGAEAFF. The DNA for the CDR3 is TGTGCCACCCGGACCGGGGCTGAAGCTTTCTTT.

Here the CDR3 reads CASSQAPPPLAGFLQTQYF. In DNA form, the CDR3 reads TGCGCCAGCAGCCAAGCCCCCCCGCCGCTAGCGGGATTCTTGCAGACCCAGTACTTC. The V call is TRBV4-1, the J call TRBJ2-5; 9 positions agree with TRBD2. V gave up 1 base and J gave up 6 bases; unmatched junction bases: 18. The V gene's germline CDR1 is MGHRA and CDR2 YSYEKL. The CDR3 covers 19 residues.

This clone was recorded only once. V is TRBV4-3 and J is TRBJ2-7, with D possibly being TRBD1 (6 bases). CDR3 length: 15 amino acids. The V gene's germline CDR1 is LGHNA and CDR2 YSLEER. Trimming left V 0 bases short and J 5 bases short, with 14 bases between. CDR3 sequence reads: CASSQDGGRWHEQYF. The CDR3 region has the DNA TGCGCCAGCAGCCAAGATGGGGGCAGGTGGCACGAGCAGTACTTC.